What follows describes a single T cell receptor beta chain. Its cognate antigen is unknown. These data belong to a study of identifying expanded T cells in peripheral blood. Whole-study findings and limits: Variance in clone template counts between two-week samples significantly increased with total template count across all healthy donors.

Using immunoSEQ multiplex PCR, the repertoire was profiled, and TCRdb retains in-frame clones only, with some absent. The data contain under 150,000 clones, about 86% of them singletons. The V gene end was trimmed by 2 bases and the J gene end by 4 bases; junction bases not matched to a gene: 7. Germline loops: CDR1 MGHRA, CDR2 YSYEKL. The CDR3 sequence is 16 residues long. The genes are TRBV4-1 and TRBJ2-2; 7 nucleotides match TRBD1. Specimen: blood. The clonotype originates from a person aged 18 to 75 in good health. The CDR3 spells CASSQTGEVGTGELFF. Written as DNA, the CDR3 is TGCGCCAGCAGCCAAACAGGGGAAGTGGGCACCGGGGAGCTGTTTTTT.